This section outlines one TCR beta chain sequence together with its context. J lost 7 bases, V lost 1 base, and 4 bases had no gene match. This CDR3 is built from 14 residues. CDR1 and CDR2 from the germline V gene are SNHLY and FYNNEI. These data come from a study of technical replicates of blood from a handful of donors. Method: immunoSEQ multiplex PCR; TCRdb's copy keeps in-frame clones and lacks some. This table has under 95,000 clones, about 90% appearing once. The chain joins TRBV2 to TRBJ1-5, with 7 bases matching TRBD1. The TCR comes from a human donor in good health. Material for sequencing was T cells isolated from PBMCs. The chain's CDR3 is CASSEEGGYQPQHF. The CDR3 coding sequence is TGTGCCAGCAGTGAAGAAGGGGGCTACCAGCCCCAGCATTTT.